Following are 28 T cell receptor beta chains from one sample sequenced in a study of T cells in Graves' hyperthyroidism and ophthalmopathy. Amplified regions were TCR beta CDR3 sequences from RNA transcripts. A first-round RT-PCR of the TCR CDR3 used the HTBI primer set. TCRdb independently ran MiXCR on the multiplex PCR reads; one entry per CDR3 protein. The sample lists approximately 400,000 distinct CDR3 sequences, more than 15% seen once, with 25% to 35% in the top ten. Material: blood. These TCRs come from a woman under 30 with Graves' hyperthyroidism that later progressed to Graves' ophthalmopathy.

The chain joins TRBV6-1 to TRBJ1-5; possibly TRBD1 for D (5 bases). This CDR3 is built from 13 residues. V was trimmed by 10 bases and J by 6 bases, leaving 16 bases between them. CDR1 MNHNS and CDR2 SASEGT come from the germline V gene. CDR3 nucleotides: TGTGCCACTACCGGGGACGAGGTTCAGCCCCAGCATTTT. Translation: CATTGDEVQPQHF.

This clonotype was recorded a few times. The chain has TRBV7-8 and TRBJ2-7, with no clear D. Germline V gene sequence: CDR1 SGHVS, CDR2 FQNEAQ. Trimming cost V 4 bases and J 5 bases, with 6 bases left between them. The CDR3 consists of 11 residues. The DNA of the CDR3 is TGTGCCAGCAGCTCCGTGGACGAGCAGTACTTC. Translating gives CASSSVDEQYF.

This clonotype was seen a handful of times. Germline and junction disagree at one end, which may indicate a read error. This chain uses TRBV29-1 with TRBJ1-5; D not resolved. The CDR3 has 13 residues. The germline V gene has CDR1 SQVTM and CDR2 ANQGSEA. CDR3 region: CSVKEGTTQPQHF. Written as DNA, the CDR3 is TGCAGCGTTAAAGAGGGAACTACGCAGCCCCAGCATTTT.

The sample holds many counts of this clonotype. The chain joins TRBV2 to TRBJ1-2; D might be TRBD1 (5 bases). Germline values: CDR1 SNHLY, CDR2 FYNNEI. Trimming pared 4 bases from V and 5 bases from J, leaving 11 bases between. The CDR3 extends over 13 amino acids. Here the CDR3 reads CASSVGTIYGYTF. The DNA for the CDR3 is TGTGCCAGCAGTGTGGGGACGATATATGGCTACACCTTC.

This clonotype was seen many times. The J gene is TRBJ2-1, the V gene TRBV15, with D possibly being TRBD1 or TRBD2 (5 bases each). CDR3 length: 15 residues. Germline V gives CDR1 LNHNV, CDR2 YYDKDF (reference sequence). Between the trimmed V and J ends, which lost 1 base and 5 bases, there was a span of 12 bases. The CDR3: CATSRGGLSNNEQFF. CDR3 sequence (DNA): TGTGCCACCAGCAGAGGGGGGTTATCGAACAATGAGCAGTTCTTC. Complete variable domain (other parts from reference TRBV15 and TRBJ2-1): DAMVIQNPRYQVTQFGKPVTLSCSQTLNHNVMYWYQQKSSQAPKLLFHYYDKDFNNEADTPDNFQSRRPNTSFCFLDIRSPGLGDTAMYLCATSRGGLSNNEQFFGPGTRLTVL.

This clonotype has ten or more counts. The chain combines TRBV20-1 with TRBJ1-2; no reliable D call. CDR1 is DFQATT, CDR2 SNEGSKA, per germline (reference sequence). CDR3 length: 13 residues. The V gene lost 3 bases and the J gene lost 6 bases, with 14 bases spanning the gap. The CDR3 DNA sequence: TGCAGTGCTAGTTACGGAGTGGCGGATGGCTACACCTTC. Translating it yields CSASYGVADGYTF.

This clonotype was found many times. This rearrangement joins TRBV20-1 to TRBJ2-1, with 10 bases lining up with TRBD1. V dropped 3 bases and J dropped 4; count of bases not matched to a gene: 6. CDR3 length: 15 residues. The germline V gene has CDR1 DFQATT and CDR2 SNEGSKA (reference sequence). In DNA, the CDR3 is TGCAGTGCTAGTGGGGGGGGACAGGGGTACAATGAGCAGTTCTTC. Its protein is CSASGGGQGYNEQFF.

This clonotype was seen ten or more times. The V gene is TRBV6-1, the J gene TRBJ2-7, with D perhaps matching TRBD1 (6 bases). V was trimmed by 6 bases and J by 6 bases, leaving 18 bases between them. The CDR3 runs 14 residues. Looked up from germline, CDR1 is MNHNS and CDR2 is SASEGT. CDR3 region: CASRPQGFVSEQYF. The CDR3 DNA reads TGTGCCAGCAGACCACAGGGTTTTGTCAGCGAGCAGTACTTC.

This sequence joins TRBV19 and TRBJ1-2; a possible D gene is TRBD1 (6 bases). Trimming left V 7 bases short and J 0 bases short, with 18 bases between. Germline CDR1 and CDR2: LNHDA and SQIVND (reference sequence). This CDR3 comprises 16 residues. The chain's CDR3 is CASTRWDTIPNYGYTF. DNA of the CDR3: TGTGCCAGTACTCGGTGGGACACCATTCCTAACTATGGCTACACCTTC.

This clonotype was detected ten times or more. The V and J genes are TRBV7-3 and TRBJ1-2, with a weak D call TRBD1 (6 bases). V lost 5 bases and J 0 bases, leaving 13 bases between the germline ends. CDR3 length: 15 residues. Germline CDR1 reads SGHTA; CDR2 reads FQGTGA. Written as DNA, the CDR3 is TGTGCCAGCAGCCTCAGGGGCGGGCCTAACTATGGCTACACCTTC. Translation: CASSLRGGPNYGYTF. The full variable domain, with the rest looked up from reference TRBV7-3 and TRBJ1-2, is GAGVSQTPSNKVTEKGKYVELRCDPISGHTALYWYRQSLGQGPEFLIYFQGTGAADDSGLPNDRFFAVRPEGSVSTLKIQRTERGDSAVYLCASSLRGGPNYGYTFGSGTRLTVV.

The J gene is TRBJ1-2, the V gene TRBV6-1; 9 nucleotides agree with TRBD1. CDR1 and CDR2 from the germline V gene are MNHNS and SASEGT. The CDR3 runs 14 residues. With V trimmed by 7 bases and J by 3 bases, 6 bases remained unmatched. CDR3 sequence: CASIVTGGYYGYTF. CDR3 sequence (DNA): TGTGCCAGCATCGTAACAGGGGGCTACTATGGCTACACCTTC.

CDR3 loop: CASSLTKRSNQPQHF. The CDR3 coding sequence is TGTGCCAGCAGCCTAACTAAGAGAAGCAATCAGCCCCAGCATTTT. The V gene is TRBV6-1, the J gene TRBJ1-5, with D uncertain. The V gene's germline CDR1 is MNHNS and CDR2 SASEGT. Trimming removed 6 bases at V and 1 base at J, with 13 bases between. This CDR3 spans 15 amino acids.

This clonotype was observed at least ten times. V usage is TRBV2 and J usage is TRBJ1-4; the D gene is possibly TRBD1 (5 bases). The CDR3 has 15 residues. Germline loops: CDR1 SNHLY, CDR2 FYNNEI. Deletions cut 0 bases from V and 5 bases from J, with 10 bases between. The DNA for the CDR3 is TGTGCCAGCAGTGAAGCAGGACGGGGGAATGAAAAACTGTTTTTT. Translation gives CASSEAGRGNEKLFF.

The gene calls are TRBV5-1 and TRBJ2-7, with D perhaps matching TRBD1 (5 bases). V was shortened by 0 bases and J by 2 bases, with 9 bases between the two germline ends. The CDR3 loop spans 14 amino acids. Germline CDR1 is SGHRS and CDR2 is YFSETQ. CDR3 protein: CASSLDAGPYEQYF. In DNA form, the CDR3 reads TGCGCCAGCAGCTTGGACGCAGGGCCCTACGAGCAGTACTTC.

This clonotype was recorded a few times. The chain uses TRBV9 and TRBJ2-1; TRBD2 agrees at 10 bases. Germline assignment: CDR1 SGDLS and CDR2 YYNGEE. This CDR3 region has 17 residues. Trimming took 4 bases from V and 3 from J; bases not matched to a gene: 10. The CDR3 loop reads CASSLLRASGSYNEQFF. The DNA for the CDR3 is TGTGCCAGCAGCCTCTTGAGGGCTAGCGGGAGCTACAATGAGCAGTTCTTC.

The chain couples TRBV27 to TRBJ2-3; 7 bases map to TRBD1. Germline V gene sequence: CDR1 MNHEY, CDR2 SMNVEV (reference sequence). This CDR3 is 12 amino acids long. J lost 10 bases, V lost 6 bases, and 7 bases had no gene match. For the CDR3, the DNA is TGTGCCAGCAGCAGAGGACAGGTCTCGCAGTATTTT. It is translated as CASSRGQVSQYF.

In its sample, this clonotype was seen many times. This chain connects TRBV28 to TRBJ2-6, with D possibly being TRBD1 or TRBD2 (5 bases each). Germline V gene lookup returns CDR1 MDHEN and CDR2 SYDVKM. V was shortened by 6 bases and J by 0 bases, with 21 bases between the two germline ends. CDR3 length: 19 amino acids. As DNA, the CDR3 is TGTGCCAGCAGCCAGAGGTGGGGGAATAGGGACTCTGGGGCCAACGTCCTGACTTTC. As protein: CASSQRWGNRDSGANVLTF.

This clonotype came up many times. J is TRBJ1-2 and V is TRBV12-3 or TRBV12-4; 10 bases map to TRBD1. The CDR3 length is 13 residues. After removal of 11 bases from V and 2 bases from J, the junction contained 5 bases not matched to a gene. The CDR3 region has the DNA TGTGCCGCTGGACAGGGGGAAAACTATGGCTACACCTTC. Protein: CAAGQGENYGYTF.

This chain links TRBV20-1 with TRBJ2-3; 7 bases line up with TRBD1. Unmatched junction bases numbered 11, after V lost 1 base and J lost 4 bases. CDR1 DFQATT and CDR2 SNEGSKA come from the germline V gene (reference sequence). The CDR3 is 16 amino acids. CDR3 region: CSARGGGVYWSDTQYF. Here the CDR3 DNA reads TGCAGTGCTAGAGGAGGGGGCGTTTACTGGTCAGATACGCAGTATTTT.

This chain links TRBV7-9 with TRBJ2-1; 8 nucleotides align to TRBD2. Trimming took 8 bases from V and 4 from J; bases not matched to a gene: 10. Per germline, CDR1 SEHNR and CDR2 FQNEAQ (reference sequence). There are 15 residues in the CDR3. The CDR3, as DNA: TGTGCCAGCCGGGCCGGGAGGGCTACTTACAATGAGCAGTTCTTC. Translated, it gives CASRAGRATYNEQFF.

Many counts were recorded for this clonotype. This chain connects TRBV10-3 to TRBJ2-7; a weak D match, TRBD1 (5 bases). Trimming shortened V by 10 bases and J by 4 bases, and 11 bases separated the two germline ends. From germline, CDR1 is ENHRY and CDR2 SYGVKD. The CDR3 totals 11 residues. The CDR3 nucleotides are TGTGCCAGCAGACAGAGTTACGAGCAGTACTTC. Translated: CASRQSYEQYF.

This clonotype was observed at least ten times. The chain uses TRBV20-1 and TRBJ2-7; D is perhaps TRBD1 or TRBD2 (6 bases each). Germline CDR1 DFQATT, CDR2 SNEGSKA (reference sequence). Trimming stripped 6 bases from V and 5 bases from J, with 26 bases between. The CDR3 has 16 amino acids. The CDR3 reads CSAQRSDRRSGDEQYF. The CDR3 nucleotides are TGCAGTGCCCAACGTTCGGACAGACGATCGGGGGACGAGCAGTACTTC.

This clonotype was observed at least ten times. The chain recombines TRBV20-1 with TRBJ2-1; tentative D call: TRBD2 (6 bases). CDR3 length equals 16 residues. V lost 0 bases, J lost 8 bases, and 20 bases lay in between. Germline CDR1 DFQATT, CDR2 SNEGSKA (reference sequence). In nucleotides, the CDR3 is TGCAGTGCTAGAGATTCCCCCCGGGAGTGGGTCGATGAGCAGTTCTTC. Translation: CSARDSPREWVDEQFF.

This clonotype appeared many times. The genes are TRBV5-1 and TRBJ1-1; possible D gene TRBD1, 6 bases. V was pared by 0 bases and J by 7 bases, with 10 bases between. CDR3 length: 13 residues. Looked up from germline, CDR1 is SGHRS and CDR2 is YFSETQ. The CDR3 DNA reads TGCGCCAGCAGCTTGGGGACAGCTTTTGAAGCTTTCTTT. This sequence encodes CASSLGTAFEAFF. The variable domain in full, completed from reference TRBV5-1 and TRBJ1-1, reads KAGVTQTPRYLIKTRGQQVTLSCSPISGHRSVSWYQQTPGQGLQFLFEYFSETQRNKGNFPGRFSGRQFSNSRSEMNVSTLELGDSALYLCASSLGTAFEAFFGQGTRLTVV.

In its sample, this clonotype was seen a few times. The CDR3 sequence is CASRRYSGRAYNEQFF. In DNA form, the CDR3 reads TGTGCCAGCCGGCGGTATAGCGGGAGGGCCTACAATGAGCAGTTCTTC. This chain links TRBV27 with TRBJ2-1; 11 bases fit TRBD2. CDR3 length equals 16 residues. With 8 bases clipped from V and 2 bases from J, the junction kept 8 bases outside the gene matches. CDR1 is MNHEY and CDR2 is SMNVEV in the germline V gene (reference sequence).

CDR3 in amino acids: CATSDWTGEGKNIQYF. CDR3 bases: TGTGCCACCAGTGATTGGACAGGGGAAGGCAAAAACATTCAGTACTTC. The chain employs TRBV24-1 and TRBJ2-4; 9 nucleotides line up with TRBD1. The V segment lost 2 bases and the J segment 3 bases; nucleotides outside the gene matches: 4. The CDR3 sequence is 16 residues long. Germline assignment: CDR1 KGHDR and CDR2 SFDVKD.

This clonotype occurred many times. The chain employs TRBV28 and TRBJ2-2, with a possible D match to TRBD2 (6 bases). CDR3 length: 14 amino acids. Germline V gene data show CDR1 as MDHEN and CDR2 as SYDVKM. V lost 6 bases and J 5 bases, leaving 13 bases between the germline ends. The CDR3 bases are TGTGCCAGCAGCCCCGGGACTTATACCGGGGAGCTGTTTTTT. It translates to CASSPGTYTGELFF.

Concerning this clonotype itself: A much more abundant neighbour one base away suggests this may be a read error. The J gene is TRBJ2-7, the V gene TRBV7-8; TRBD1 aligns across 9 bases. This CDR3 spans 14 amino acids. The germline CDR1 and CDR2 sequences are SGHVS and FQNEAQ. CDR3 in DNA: TGTGCCATCAGCGCGGGACAGGGACCCTACGAGCAGTACTTC. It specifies CAISAGQGPYEQYF. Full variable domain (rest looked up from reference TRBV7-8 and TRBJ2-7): GAGVSQSPRYKVAKRGQDVALRCDPISGHVSLFWYQQALGQGPEFLTYFQNEAQLDKSGLPSDRFFAERPEGSVSTLKIQRTQQEDSAVYLCAISAGQGPYEQYFGPGTRLTVT.